These T cell receptor beta chains were read from a single sample in a study of cytomegalovirus exposure and HLA in healthy donors. Assay: immunoSEQ multiplex PCR; the TCRdb copy retains only in-frame clones and omits some. This sample has just over 150,000 clones, with around 80% found just once. Material for sequencing was PBMCs. The receptors originated from a male donor in good health and CMV-seropositive. Both conserved end residues are part of each CDR3. Only part of the rows carry a size: once, few, many, or a class if the clone is expanded.

J gene	clone size	CDR3 length	V gene	CDR3 protein
TRBJ2-5	-	16	TRBV11-2	CASSLFRTGGGETQYF
TRBJ2-1	-	15	TRBV25-1	CASSEPSLTYNEQFF
TRBJ2-2	once	20	TRBV15	CATSRDGVRDRVTNTGELFF
TRBJ2-7	-	14	TRBV9	CASSVDGGEGEQYF
TRBJ2-2	-	14	TRBV28	CASRRVGGSGELFF
TRBJ1-2	-	15	TRBV5-6	CASSSLQTILNGYTF
TRBJ2-2	-	17	TRBV9	CASSPGGAGGTTGELFF
TRBJ2-3	-	14	TRBV5-1	CASSLGGGGDTQYF
TRBJ1-6	-	13	TRBV15	CATSVERNSPLHF
TRBJ2-5	-	15	TRBV12-5	CASRRTSGSGETQYF
TRBJ1-2	-	12	TRBV5-4	CASSRGLDGYTF
TRBJ2-1	once	13	TRBV25-1	CASSGKSNNEQFF